This TCR beta chain was obtained from a study of cytomegalovirus exposure and HLA in healthy donors. The study, taken as a whole, reports: In an earlier analysis, about 87% or about 30%: the productive usage of most TCR beta V segments. A highly shared variant cluster was judged a likely technical artifact. What a later analysis showed was that several of the most significant clusters appeared linked to common viral pathogens.

Remarks on this clone: Its antigen is as yet unknown.

The PCR was carried out with 60 Vbeta primers and 13 Jbeta primers. TCRdb's copy holds only in-frame clones and misses some; the assay was immunoSEQ multiplex PCR. The sample's table shows approximately 210,000 clones. This receptor was obtained from a woman under 40 in good health and CMV-seropositive. Sequencing was performed on PBMCs.

Written as DNA, the CDR3 is TGCGCCAGCAGCTTGGAGCAGGGTCTGGCTGGAAACACCATATATTTT. It is translated as CASSLEQGLAGNTIYF. This chain links TRBV5-1 with TRBJ1-3; D may be TRBD1 (5 bases). Trimming removed 0 bases from V and 2 bases from J, with 12 bases in between. There are 16 residues in the CDR3. Looked up from germline, CDR1 is SGHRS and CDR2 is YFSETQ.